This TCR beta chain was sequenced in a study of blood T cell repertoires in COVID-19. Produced via immunoSEQ multiplex PCR; TCRdb's table is partial and in-frame only. Among 200,000 to 250,000 clones listed, roughly nine tenths were seen once. The source is a woman aged 50 to 60 in a cohort exposed to, infected with or recovered from COVID-19 (not recorded which). The sequenced material came from PBMCs or T cells enriched from blood (not recorded which).

CDR3 DNA sequence: TGTGCCAGCAGTGAATTCGGGACAGGGAAAGGCTACACCTTC. Translating gives CASSEFGTGKGYTF. V is TRBV2 and J is TRBJ1-2; 9 bases match TRBD1. This CDR3 has 14 residues. CDR1 SNHLY and CDR2 FYNNEI come from the germline V gene. The trim removed 2 bases at V and 8 bases at J, leaving 6 bases unmatched.